Detailed here is one T cell receptor beta chain. Its antigen is undetermined. This specimen belongs to a study of T cell repertoires in cytomegalovirus infection. Study as a whole: From public TCR beta signatures came an indication of both CMV infection and matching HLA type.

Deletions cut 7 bases from V and 0 bases from J, with 24 bases between. This CDR3 comprises 18 residues. Germline lookup yields CDR1 MDHEN and CDR2 SYDVKM. TCRdb reprocessed the reads via MiXCR and lists one record per CDR3 protein. The table lists around 900,000 distinct CDR3 sequences, approximately 31% of them singletons, with roughly 13% in the top ten. V and J are TRBV28 and TRBJ1-2; D remains ambiguous. The TCR originated in a human donor in good health (CMV status not recorded). Some clones in this sample may be carry-over from other donors' samples. Sequenced here: cultured CD8+ T cells from PBMCs, sampled from culture after CMV antigen stimulation. CDR3 sequence (DNA): TGTGCCAGCATTCGACCCCCGCGGGCAGACCATTCTAACTATGGCTACACCTTC. Residues: CASIRPPRADHSNYGYTF.